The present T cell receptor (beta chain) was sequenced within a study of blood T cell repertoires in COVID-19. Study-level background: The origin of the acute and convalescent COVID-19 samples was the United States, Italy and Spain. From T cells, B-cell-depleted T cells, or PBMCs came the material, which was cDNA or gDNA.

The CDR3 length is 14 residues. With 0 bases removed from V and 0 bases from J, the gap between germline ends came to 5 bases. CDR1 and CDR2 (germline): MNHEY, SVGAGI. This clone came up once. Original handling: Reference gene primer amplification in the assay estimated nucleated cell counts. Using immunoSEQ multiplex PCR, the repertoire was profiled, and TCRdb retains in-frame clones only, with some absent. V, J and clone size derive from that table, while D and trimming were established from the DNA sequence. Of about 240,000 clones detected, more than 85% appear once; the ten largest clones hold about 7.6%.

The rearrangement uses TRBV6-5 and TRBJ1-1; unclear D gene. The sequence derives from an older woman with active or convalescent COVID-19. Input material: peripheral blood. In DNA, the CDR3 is TGTGCCAGCAGTTACTCGGCCATGAACACTGAAGCTTTCTTT. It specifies CASSYSAMNTEAFF.